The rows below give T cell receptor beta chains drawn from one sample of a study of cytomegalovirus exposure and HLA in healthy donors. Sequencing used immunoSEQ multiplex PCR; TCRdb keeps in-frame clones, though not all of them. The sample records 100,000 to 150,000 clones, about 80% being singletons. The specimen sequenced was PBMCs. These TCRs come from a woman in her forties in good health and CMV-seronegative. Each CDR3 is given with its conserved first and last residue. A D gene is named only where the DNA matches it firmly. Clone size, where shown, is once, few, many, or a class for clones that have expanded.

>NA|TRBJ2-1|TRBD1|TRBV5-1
TGCGCCAGCAGCGTCGACCCCGGACAGGGGTACAATGAGCAGTTCTTC
CASSVDPGQGYNEQFF
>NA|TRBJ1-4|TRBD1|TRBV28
TGTGCCAGCAGCCCCAGGGGGCCTAGGGGAGAGGAAAAACTGTTTTTT
CASSPRGPRGEEKLFF
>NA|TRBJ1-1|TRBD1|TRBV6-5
TGTGCCAGCAGAACAGGACAGGGGACCACTGAAGCTTTCTTT
CASRTGQGTTEAFF
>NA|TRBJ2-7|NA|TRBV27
TGTGCCAGCAGTTTAGGGCCAGGTCGACCGGGGGAGCAGTACTTC
CASSLGPGRPGEQYF
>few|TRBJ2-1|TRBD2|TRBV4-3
TGCGCCAGCAGCCAAGATGGGACTAGCGGGTACAATGAGCAGTTCTTC
CASSQDGTSGYNEQFF
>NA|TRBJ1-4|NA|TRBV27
TGTGCCAGCAGTCCCCGGTACAGTTATAATGAAAAACTGTTTTTT
CASSPRYSYNEKLFF
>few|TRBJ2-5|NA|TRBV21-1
TGTGCCAGCAGCAAAGTTCGGGGAGACGGGGAGACCCAGTACTTC
CASSKVRGDGETQYF
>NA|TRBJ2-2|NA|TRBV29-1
TGCAGCGCCGGCGGAGGGACGAACACCGGGGAGCTGTTTTTT
CSAGGGTNTGELFF
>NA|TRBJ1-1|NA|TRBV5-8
TGTGCCAGCAGCCCTGCAGGGCGGGGTCACACTGAAGCTTTCTTT
CASSPAGRGHTEAFF
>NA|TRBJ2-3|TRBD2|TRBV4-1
TGCGCCAGCAGCCAAGCGGGACTAGCTTACACAGATACGCAGTATTTT
CASSQAGLAYTDTQYF
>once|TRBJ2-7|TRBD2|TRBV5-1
TGCGCCAGCAGGCCCGGGGGGGAGGGGACCTACGAGCAGTACTTC
CASRPGGEGTYEQYF
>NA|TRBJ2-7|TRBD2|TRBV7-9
TGTGCCAGCAGCTTTGCAGCGGGGGCCTACGAGCAGTACTTC
CASSFAAGAYEQYF
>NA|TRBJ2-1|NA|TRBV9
TGTGCCAGCAGCGTAGCAGGGACTAATGAGCAGTTCTTC
CASSVAGTNEQFF
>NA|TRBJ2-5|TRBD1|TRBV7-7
TGTGCTAGCAGCGGAGACAGGGGGCGGACCCAGTACTTC
CASSGDRGRTQYF
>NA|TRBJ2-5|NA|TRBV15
TGTGCCACCAGCAGAAACACGGGCCCAGGGGAGACCCAGTACTTC
CATSRNTGPGETQYF
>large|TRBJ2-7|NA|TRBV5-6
TGTGCCAGCAGCTTGGCAGGTGGCGACGAGCAGTACTTC
CASSLAGGDEQYF
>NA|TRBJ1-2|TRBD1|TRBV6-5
TGTGCCAGCAGTTGGCGACAGGGATCAAACTATGGCTACACCTTC
CASSWRQGSNYGYTF